This TCR beta chain was documented in a study of CD8 T cells in Susac syndrome. Random hexamers were used to reverse transcribe the RNA input (about 0.45 to 1 ug). The CDR3 of TCR beta was amplified by immunoSEQ multiplex PCR across 54 Vbeta and 13 Jbeta. In TCRdb, the immunoSEQ multiplex PCR reads were re-called with MiXCR into one record per CDR3 protein. This table holds approximately 120,000 distinct CDR3 sequences, around 94% found once. Sequencing targeted TCR beta in blood CD8+ and CD4+ T cells. Healthy donors constituted the controls, which were matched for age and sex. Trimming took 5 bases from V and 5 from J; bases not matched to a gene: 12. The CDR3 length is 15 residues. Germline loops: CDR1 SEHNR, CDR2 FQNEAQ (reference sequence).

The sequence derives from a human donor in good health. J is TRBJ2-7 and V is TRBV7-9, with 7 bases aligning to TRBD2. The sample was CD4+ T cells from PBMCs. The CDR3 is CASSSGKGGDHEQYF. The CDR3, as DNA: TGTGCCAGCAGCAGCGGGAAAGGCGGCGACCACGAGCAGTACTTC.